These T cell receptor beta chains were read from a single sample in a study of blood T cells in healthy people across ages. TCRdb re-derived calls from the 5' RACE reads in MiXCR, one entry per CDR3 protein. The sample lists some 1.6 million distinct CDR3 sequences, 30% to 35% occurring once. Sample: blood. Receptor source: a woman aged 25 to 45 in good health. CDR3s include the opening cysteine and the closing phenylalanine or tryptophan. Fields, in order: CDR3 DNA, CDR3 protein, V gene, CDR3 length, clone size, J gene, D gene. The D gene is left open where the match is weak. Clone size is not always given. Where it is, it says once, few, many or a class for expanded clones.

cdr3_nt: TGTGCCAGCAGGGGGGACCACATAAACAATGAGCAGTTCTTC
cdr3_aa: CASRGDHINNEQFF
v_call: TRBV25-1
cdr3_length: 14
clone_size: -
j_call: TRBJ2-1
d_call: -

cdr3_nt: TGTGCCAGCAGCCTTTGGACAGGGTCCCGCGAGCAGTACTTC
cdr3_aa: CASSLWTGSREQYF
v_call: TRBV9
cdr3_length: 14
clone_size: few
j_call: TRBJ2-7
d_call: TRBD1

cdr3_nt: TGTGCCAGCAGCCACAGGGTCACCCGCACAGATACGCAGTATTTT
cdr3_aa: CASSHRVTRTDTQYF
v_call: TRBV6-6
cdr3_length: 15
clone_size: few
j_call: TRBJ2-3
d_call: -

cdr3_nt: TGTACCATCAGTGAGGGGCAGGCGATGATCTACGAGCAGTACTTC
cdr3_aa: CTISEGQAMIYEQYF
v_call: TRBV10-3
cdr3_length: 15
clone_size: -
j_call: TRBJ2-7
d_call: -

cdr3_nt: TGTGCCAGCAGTGAAAACAAGGACGAGCAGTACTTC
cdr3_aa: CASSENKDEQYF
v_call: TRBV6-1
cdr3_length: 12
clone_size: -
j_call: TRBJ2-7
d_call: -

cdr3_nt: TGTGCCAGCAGCTTATCGACAGGGGGCTACGCCGGAACCTACGAGCAGTACTTC
cdr3_aa: CASSLSTGGYAGTYEQYF
v_call: TRBV11-2
cdr3_length: 18
clone_size: few
j_call: TRBJ2-7
d_call: TRBD1

cdr3_nt: TGTGCCCCCGGGGGCAGGGACGTTGAAGCTTTCTTT
cdr3_aa: CAPGGRDVEAFF
v_call: TRBV7-2
cdr3_length: 12
clone_size: -
j_call: TRBJ1-1
d_call: -

cdr3_nt: TGTGCCAGCAGCTTCTACGGCCAGGGAGGGAATGAGCAGTTCTTC
cdr3_aa: CASSFYGQGGNEQFF
v_call: TRBV7-9
cdr3_length: 15
clone_size: few
j_call: TRBJ2-1
d_call: TRBD2

cdr3_nt: TGCGCCAGCGGGGACGCACGGTGGGAGACCCAGTACTTC
cdr3_aa: CASGDARWETQYF
v_call: TRBV10-2
cdr3_length: 13
clone_size: -
j_call: TRBJ2-5
d_call: -

cdr3_nt: TGTGCCAGCAGCTGGGTAGCGGGGGGTACAGAGACCCAGTACTTC
cdr3_aa: CASSWVAGGTETQYF
v_call: TRBV7-2
cdr3_length: 15
clone_size: few
j_call: TRBJ2-5
d_call: TRBD2

cdr3_nt: TGTGCCAGCAGCCGACTATGGACGACGGCGGGAGGGCTCTTCACAGATACGCAGTATTTT
cdr3_aa: CASSRLWTTAGGLFTDTQYF
v_call: TRBV12-3/TRBV12-4
cdr3_length: 20
clone_size: -
j_call: TRBJ2-3
d_call: TRBD2

cdr3_nt: TGCAGTGCTCTGGACTACCCCTCCGACGAGCAGTACTTC
cdr3_aa: CSALDYPSDEQYF
v_call: TRBV20-1
cdr3_length: 13
clone_size: few
j_call: TRBJ2-7
d_call: -

cdr3_nt: TGTGCCAGCAGCCAAGATCATAATTCACCCCTCCACTTT
cdr3_aa: CASSQDHNSPLHF
v_call: TRBV4-2
cdr3_length: 13
clone_size: few
j_call: TRBJ1-6
d_call: -

cdr3_nt: TGCAGTCAGACAAACCGCGACAGGGTGGTTTACGAGCAGTACTTC
cdr3_aa: CSQTNRDRVVYEQYF
v_call: TRBV20-1
cdr3_length: 15
clone_size: -
j_call: TRBJ2-7
d_call: TRBD1

cdr3_nt: TGTGCCAGCCCGCTCAGCGGGAGGCCCAATGAGCAGTACTTC
cdr3_aa: CASPLSGRPNEQYF
v_call: TRBV6-1
cdr3_length: 14
clone_size: few
j_call: TRBJ2-5
d_call: TRBD2

cdr3_nt: TGTGCCAGCAGTGAGACCGGTTACGAGCAGTACTTC
cdr3_aa: CASSETGYEQYF
v_call: TRBV6-1
cdr3_length: 12
clone_size: many
j_call: TRBJ2-7
d_call: -

cdr3_nt: TGCAGCGTCCCCCGGGGGATGGGCTCCTACAATGAGCAGTTCTTC
cdr3_aa: CSVPRGMGSYNEQFF
v_call: TRBV29-1
cdr3_length: 15
clone_size: -
j_call: TRBJ2-1
d_call: -

cdr3_nt: TGCAGTGCTAGAGAAGGCAGGGGGCAGTCGAGCTCCTATAATTCACCCCTCCACTTT
cdr3_aa: CSAREGRGQSSSYNSPLHF
v_call: TRBV20-1
cdr3_length: 19
clone_size: -
j_call: TRBJ1-6
d_call: TRBD1

cdr3_nt: TGCGCCAGCAGCTTGGGCCGCTCGGGAGGGCAGGATGAGCAGTTCTTC
cdr3_aa: CASSLGRSGGQDEQFF
v_call: TRBV5-1
cdr3_length: 16
clone_size: once
j_call: TRBJ2-1
d_call: TRBD2

cdr3_nt: TGTGCCAGCAGCTTAGATGGGGGGCCCTATGGCTACACCTTC
cdr3_aa: CASSLDGGPYGYTF
v_call: TRBV7-2
cdr3_length: 14
clone_size: many
j_call: TRBJ1-2
d_call: -

cdr3_nt: TGTGCCAGCAGCTTGTCGTTCGAAGGTTTCCCCCTCCACTTT
cdr3_aa: CASSLSFEGFPLHF
v_call: TRBV5-6
cdr3_length: 14
clone_size: few
j_call: TRBJ1-6
d_call: -

cdr3_nt: TGCAGCGTAAGAGGACAGGGGAATCAGCCCCAGCATTTT
cdr3_aa: CSVRGQGNQPQHF
v_call: TRBV29-1
cdr3_length: 13
clone_size: few
j_call: TRBJ1-5
d_call: TRBD1

cdr3_nt: TGTGCCAGCAGCTTAAGACGGGGGGGCCCCACAGATACGCAGTATTTT
cdr3_aa: CASSLRRGGPTDTQYF
v_call: TRBV7-9
cdr3_length: 16
clone_size: few
j_call: TRBJ2-3
d_call: TRBD2

cdr3_nt: TGCAGTGCTAGAGAAGGCCCCGGACACACCGGGGAGCTGTTTTTT
cdr3_aa: CSAREGPGHTGELFF
v_call: TRBV20-1
cdr3_length: 15
clone_size: -
j_call: TRBJ2-2
d_call: -

cdr3_nt: TGTGCCAGCACACATCGGGTAGGAGGGTATAACTGTGGCTACACCTTC
cdr3_aa: CASTHRVGGYNCGYTF
v_call: TRBV9
cdr3_length: 16
clone_size: -
j_call: TRBJ1-2
d_call: -

cdr3_nt: TGCAGCGTTGAGGGGTCTACCAATGAGCAGTTCTTC
cdr3_aa: CSVEGSTNEQFF
v_call: TRBV29-1
cdr3_length: 12
clone_size: many
j_call: TRBJ2-1
d_call: -